A single sample is the source of the 7 T cell receptor beta chains below, sequenced in a study of blood T cell repertoires in COVID-19 (dated by TCRdb to the early 2020s). Library creation used the immunoSEQ multiplex PCR assay. TCRdb holds this immuneACCESS table with in-frame rearrangements only. Some clones are missing; in checked studies, unresolved V genes explain under half, and the rest has no known cause. In all, the sample holds about 45,000 clones, and 84% of those were seen once. In total, the top ten clones hold about 40% of the sample. Sample: peripheral blood. The receptors were gathered from a human donor in a cohort sampled during active COVID-19.

V and J are TRBV5-4 and TRBJ1-3, with 9 positions matching TRBD1. Germline V gene lookup returns CDR1 SGHNT and CDR2 YYREEE (reference sequence). This CDR3 contains 16 residues. Germline trimming cut 4 bases from V and 0 bases from J; bases unmatched to any gene: 5. CDR3 amino acids: CASSTRQGDSGNTIYF. CDR3 nucleotides: TGTGCCAGCAGCACCAGACAGGGGGACTCTGGAAACACCATATATTTT.

In DNA, the CDR3 is TGTGCCAGCAGCTCCCGGGTAGGATACAGGACTAGCGGGGGGGATGAGCAGTTCTTC. Translation gives CASSSRVGYRTSGGDEQFF. This chain connects TRBV11-3 to TRBJ2-1, with 15 bases aligning to TRBD2. The germline V gene has CDR1 SGHNT and CDR2 YENEEA. This CDR3 is 19 amino acids long. V trimming: 4 bases; J trimming: 8 bases; junction bases outside the gene matches: 15.

In DNA form, the CDR3 reads TGTGCCAGCAGCCCAACGACTAGCGGGGGGGCGAAGACCCAGTACTTC. Encoded protein: CASSPTTSGGAKTQYF. The chain uses TRBV5-4 and TRBJ2-5; TRBD2 matches 14 bases. CDR1 and CDR2 from the germline V gene are SGHNT and YYREEE (reference sequence). CDR3 length equals 16 residues. V shed 4 bases and J 6 bases; nucleotides not matched to a gene: 8.

V is TRBV27 and J is TRBJ1-2; D not certain. CDR1 and CDR2 (germline): MNHEY, SMNVEV (reference sequence). V was cut by 2 bases and J by 0 bases, with 10 bases left in between. The CDR3 totals 15 residues. CDR3 sequence (DNA): TGTGCCAGCAGTTTAGATCCAGGTGCTAACTATGGCTACACCTTC. Protein: CASSLDPGANYGYTF.

The J gene is TRBJ1-2, the V gene TRBV11-2; TRBD1 agrees at 7 bases. This CDR3 is 19 amino acids long. CDR1 is SGHAT, CDR2 FQNNGV, per germline. J gave up 4 bases and V 5 bases, and 22 bases lay outside the gene matches. The chain's CDR3 is CASSPIRRMNRGIIYGYTF. The CDR3 DNA follows: TGTGCCAGCAGCCCCATACGAAGGATGAACAGGGGTATAATCTATGGCTACACCTTC.

This sequence joins TRBV10-3 and TRBJ1-1, with D possibly being TRBD1 (5 bases). CDR1 and CDR2 (germline): ENHRY, SYGVKD. The CDR3 extends over 13 amino acids. Trimming left V 8 bases short and J 3 bases short, with 13 bases between. Here the CDR3 DNA reads TGTGCCATCGCCAGGGTGGGTTACACTGAAGCTTTCTTT. Its translation: CAIARVGYTEAFF.

The gene calls are TRBV7-9 and TRBJ2-1, with D possibly TRBD2 on 6 matching bases. The CDR3 sequence is 14 residues long. Germline values: CDR1 SEHNR, CDR2 FQNEAQ (reference sequence). V gave up 5 bases and J gave up 12 bases, with 20 bases separating them. The CDR3 DNA reads as TGTGCCAGCAGCCCTGCAACTGGGGGAGGCGGGCAGTTCTTC. It is translated as CASSPATGGGGQFF.